This T cell receptor (beta chain) was captured in a study of T cell changes during pregnancy in multiple sclerosis. The data were produced by immunoSEQ multiplex PCR, yet TCRdb's version contains in-frame clones alone and is incomplete. The table records under 70,000 clones, 91% of them present only once. The receptor's source is a female donor with multiple sclerosis, enrolled in a pregnancy study. Source: CD4+ T cells from peripheral blood mononuclear cells, taken in the first trimester of pregnancy.

In DNA, the CDR3 is TGTGCCAGCAGCTTACGCCCCGACAGGGTAGGAACTAATGAAAAACTGTTTTTT. Translation gives CASSLRPDRVGTNEKLFF. This rearrangement joins TRBV7-3 to TRBJ1-4, with 7 bases that match TRBD1. J gave up 1 base and V 2 bases, and 10 bases lay outside the gene matches. CDR3 length: 18 amino acids. CDR1 and CDR2 from the germline V gene are SGHTA and FQGTGA.